The subject of this entry is one T cell receptor (beta chain). What it binds is unknown. CDR1 is MNHNY, CDR2 SVGAGI, per germline (reference sequence). CDR3 length: 14 amino acids. The V gene lost 0 bases and the J gene lost 6 bases, with 11 bases spanning the gap. TCR beta CDR3 region amplification was performed from RNA transcripts. When the TCR CDR3 underwent first-round RT-PCR, the HTBI primer set was used. Via MiXCR, TCRdb re-called the multiplex PCR reads, giving one row per CDR3 protein. The table records a few hundred thousand distinct CDR3 sequences, less than 20% of them present only once. The data belong to a study of T cells in Graves' hyperthyroidism and ophthalmopathy. The study's findings and limits: The model made its ophthalmopathy prediction, and onset followed a median approximately 6 months later. The authors' 13 V-J model separated ophthalmopathy from stable hyperthyroidism.

Source material: blood. The V gene is TRBV6-6, the J gene TRBJ1-2; D call uncertain. The sequence derives from a woman in her 30s with Graves' hyperthyroidism. In DNA, the CDR3 is TGTGCCAGCAGTTACTCGCGCAGAGCGGATGGCTACACCTTC. Translated: CASSYSRRADGYTF.